Below, 21 T cell receptor beta chains from the same sample are listed, as sequenced in a study of blood T cell repertoires in COVID-19. Clones were read by immunoSEQ multiplex PCR, and TCRdb kept only the in-frame ones, dropping some. This sample yields some 160,000 clones, of which 85% are seen a single time; roughly 8.4% belongs to the top ten. The sequenced sample consisted of peripheral blood. The receptors here all came from an elderly woman with COVID-19, enrolled during active disease.

V and J are TRBV24-1 and TRBJ2-5; 7 bases align to TRBD2. CDR1 is KGHDR and CDR2 is SFDVKD in the germline V gene. The J segment lost 1 base and the V segment lost 4 bases, leaving 5 bases of the junction unmatched. CDR3 length: 15 residues. CDR3 in DNA: TGTGCCACCAGTGAACCTAGCGGTATCCAAGAGACCCAGTACTTC. Protein product: CATSEPSGIQETQYF.

This clone appeared once. The chain recombines TRBV6-2 or TRBV6-3 with TRBJ1-1; TRBD1 matches at 7 bases. This CDR3 is 14 amino acids long. Trimming removed 6 bases from V and 10 bases from J; junction bases left unmatched: 14. Germline values: CDR1 MNHEY, CDR2 SVGEGT. CDR3: CASSSGQALGVAFF. The CDR3 DNA is TGTGCCAGCAGCTCTGGACAGGCGCTAGGTGTAGCTTTCTTT.

The chain joins TRBV5-1 to TRBJ2-1, with D possibly matching TRBD1 (5 bases). V was trimmed by 5 bases and J by 1 base, leaving 16 bases between them. The CDR3 has 16 amino acids. The germline CDR1 and CDR2 sequences are SGHRS and YFSETQ. The CDR3 loop reads CASRRSLGASYNEQFF. DNA of the CDR3: TGCGCCAGCAGACGGAGCCTAGGGGCGTCCTACAATGAGCAGTTCTTC.

The V call is TRBV25-1, the J call TRBJ2-2; TRBD1 matches at 9 bases. The CDR3 spans 16 residues. The junction had 8 bases not matched to a gene; V was cut back by 5 bases and J by 4 bases. CDR1 is MGHDK, CDR2 SYGVNS, per germline. DNA of the CDR3: TGTGCCAGCAGTCTAACAGGGGGCGCGAGCACCGGGGAGCTGTTTTTT. It codes for CASSLTGGASTGELFF. Using reference TRBV25-1 and TRBJ2-2 for the parts outside the CDR3, the full variable domain is EADIYQTPRYLVIGTGKKITLECSQTMGHDKMYWYQQDPGMELHLIHYSYGVNSTEKGDLSSESTVSRIRTEHFPLTLESARPSHTSQYLCASSLTGGASTGELFFGEGSRLTVL.

A few counts support this clone. V usage is TRBV19 and J usage is TRBJ1-5; 8 positions match TRBD1. This CDR3 has 16 amino acids. After removal of 8 bases from V and 0 bases from J, the junction contained 9 bases not matched to a gene. CDR1 LNHDA and CDR2 SQIVND come from the germline V gene (reference sequence). CDR3 in amino acids: CASGHRGAYSNQPQHF. CDR3 in DNA: TGTGCCAGTGGCCACAGGGGGGCCTATAGCAATCAGCCCCAGCATTTT.

The rearrangement uses TRBV18 and TRBJ2-3; no definite D call. The germline V and J ends were trimmed by 0 bases and 4 bases, with 5 bases remaining between them. CDR1 is KGHSH and CDR2 is LQKENI in the germline V gene. CDR3 length equals 13 residues. The CDR3 protein is CASSPPSADTQYF. DNA of the CDR3: TGTGCCAGCTCACCACCGTCCGCAGATACGCAGTATTTT. Together with reference TRBV18 and TRBJ2-3, the CDR3 gives the full variable domain: NAGVMQNPRHLVRRRGQEARLRCSPMKGHSHVYWYRQLPEEGLKFMVYLQKENIIDESGMPKERFSAEFPKEGPSILRIQQVVRGDSAAYFCASSPPSADTQYFGPGTRLTVL.

J is TRBJ1-2 and V is TRBV3-1 (or the pseudogene TRBV3-2), with 9 bases fitting TRBD1. Looked up from germline, CDR1 is LGHDT and CDR2 is YNNKEL (reference sequence). The CDR3 covers 16 residues. V was clipped by 3 bases and J by 5 bases; unmatched bases: 10. DNA for the CDR3: TGTGCCAGCAGCCAGAGGACAGGGGTATTAGGATATGGCTACACCTTC. It yields the protein CASSQRTGVLGYGYTF.

The V gene is TRBV29-1, the J gene TRBJ1-2; no clear D gene. Germline CDR1 is SQVTM and CDR2 is ANQGSEA. The CDR3 covers 11 residues. The CDR3 sequence is CSGGGEYGYTF. The CDR3 bases are TGCAGTGGTGGCGGAGAATATGGCTACACCTTC.

The chain uses TRBV20-1 and TRBJ2-2, with 14 bases that match TRBD2. Germline V gene sequence: CDR1 DFQATT, CDR2 SNEGSKA (reference sequence). The CDR3 consists of 16 residues. The V and J ends lost 6 bases and 5 bases, in that order; junction bases with no gene match: 8. This CDR3 is CSASGTSGSRTGELFF. The CDR3 DNA is TGCAGTGCGAGTGGGACTAGCGGGAGTAGAACCGGGGAGCTGTTTTTT.

The chain links TRBV6-1 to TRBJ2-5, with 9 bases lining up with TRBD1. Germline CDR1 MNHNS, CDR2 SASEGT. The CDR3 runs to 18 residues. V was pared by 4 bases and J by 1 base, with 13 bases of the junction left unmatched. The CDR3 sequence: CASSVLPRGQGFQETQYF. DNA for the CDR3: TGTGCCAGCAGTGTACTGCCGCGGGGACAGGGTTTCCAAGAGACCCAGTACTTC.

The CDR3 nucleotides read TGTGCCACCCCGTCGGAGGGGAATGAGCAGTTCTTC. Amino acids: CATPSEGNEQFF. V and J are TRBV24-1 and TRBJ2-1, with D possibly being TRBD2 (6 bases). The V and J ends lost 9 bases and 7 bases respectively, with 12 bases between them. Germline V gene sequence: CDR1 KGHDR, CDR2 SFDVKD. The CDR3 sequence is 12 residues long.

The rearrangement uses TRBV5-1 and TRBJ1-2; unclear D gene. The germline gives CDR1 SGHRS, CDR2 YFSETQ. Trimming shortened V by 4 bases and J by 3 bases, and 13 bases separated the two germline ends. This CDR3 spans 14 amino acids. This chain's CDR3 is CASSRSPEDYGYTF. CDR3 coding DNA: TGCGCCAGCAGCCGCTCGCCGGAGGACTATGGCTACACCTTC.

V gene TRBV3-1 (or the pseudogene TRBV3-2) combines with J gene TRBJ2-3; TRBD1 is a possible D gene (5 bases). CDR3 length: 13 amino acids. Trimming removed 2 bases from V and 4 bases from J, with 7 bases in between. CDR1 is LGHDT and CDR2 is YNNKEL in the germline V gene (reference sequence). The CDR3 nucleotides are TGTGCCAGCAGCCAACAGGGCCCAGATACGCAGTATTTT. Protein: CASSQQGPDTQYF.

CDR3 in DNA: TGTGCCAGCGCCGACTTAACAGGTCGGCAGCCCCAGCATTTT. This sequence encodes CASADLTGRQPQHF. The rearrangement uses TRBV2 and TRBJ1-5; tentatively, D is TRBD1 (5 bases). The V gene lost 8 bases and the J gene lost 7 bases, with 18 bases spanning the gap. The CDR3 length is 14 residues. The germline V gene encodes CDR1 SNHLY and CDR2 FYNNEI.

CDR3 nucleotide sequence: TGTGCCAGCACCTCGGGGGGAGACTATGGCTACACCTTC. This codes for CASTSGGDYGYTF. The rearrangement uses TRBV5-4 and TRBJ1-2, with D possibly matching TRBD1 (5 bases). The ends were cut back, 6 bases at V and 3 bases at J, with 12 bases in the middle. The CDR3 has 13 amino acids. Germline CDR1 and CDR2: SGHNT and YYREEE (reference sequence).

The chain combines TRBV29-1 with TRBJ1-1, with 7 positions matching TRBD1. CDR1 and CDR2 (germline): SQVTM, ANQGSEA. The CDR3 extends over 15 amino acids. V shed 7 bases, J shed 0 bases, and the junction held 11 bases outside the gene matches. This CDR3 is CSGQRDSFMNTEAFF. CDR3 coding DNA: TGCAGCGGCCAAAGGGACAGCTTCATGAACACTGAAGCTTTCTTT.

The rearrangement links TRBV28 to TRBJ1-2, with 7 bases lining up with TRBD1. V lost 3 bases and J lost 6; bases outside the gene matches: 7. The CDR3 is made up of 14 amino acids. The germline V gene has CDR1 MDHEN and CDR2 SYDVKM. The CDR3, as DNA: TGTGCCAGCAGTTTGCCATTACAGGGGAATGGCTACACCTTC. Translated, it gives CASSLPLQGNGYTF.

The chain is built from TRBV5-5 and TRBJ2-4; the D gene is possibly TRBD2 (5 bases). Trimming shortened V by 4 bases and J by 8 bases, and 13 bases separated the two germline ends. The length of the CDR3 is 13 residues. Germline V CDR1 and CDR2: SGHKS, YYEKEE (reference sequence). In nucleotides, the CDR3 is TGTGCCAGCAGCCGAGGGTCCGAGGACATTCAGTACTTC. Residues: CASSRGSEDIQYF.

This rearrangement joins TRBV7-2 to TRBJ1-6, with 7 bases matching TRBD1. Germline lookup yields CDR1 SGHTA and CDR2 FQGNSA. This CDR3 is 15 amino acids long. V dropped 5 bases and J dropped 7; count of bases not matched to a gene: 8. CDR3 in amino acids: CASSPYRGQNSPLHF. The CDR3 nucleotides read TGTGCCAGCAGCCCGTACAGGGGTCAGAATTCACCCCTCCACTTT.

In this sample, this clone turned up once. V is TRBV7-3 and J is TRBJ2-1; D is unresolved. The length of the CDR3 is 15 residues. The germline gives CDR1 SGHTA, CDR2 FQGTGA. Trimming left V 3 bases short and J 0 bases short, with 9 bases between. DNA for the CDR3: TGTGCCAGCAGCTTCCAGGCCAGCTCCTACAATGAGCAGTTCTTC. Translated, it gives CASSFQASSYNEQFF.

The genes are TRBV5-1 and TRBJ2-7; 8 bases agree with TRBD1. The CDR3 sequence is 15 residues long. J gave up 3 bases and V 0 bases, and 5 bases lay outside the gene matches. Germline values: CDR1 SGHRS, CDR2 YFSETQ. CDR3 DNA sequence: TGCGCCAGCAGCTTGGATGGACAGGGCCACTACGAGCAGTACTTC. It specifies CASSLDGQGHYEQYF.